Following are 8 T cell receptor beta chains from one sample sequenced in a study of OX40 agonist ivuxolimab in advanced cancers. The repertoire was sequenced with immunoSEQ multiplex PCR; TCRdb's copy has only in-frame clones and lacks some. Of 30,000 to 35,000 clones detected, 70% to 90% appear once; the ten largest clones hold 20% to 30%. The material was CD4+ or CD8+ T cells sorted from blood, obtained in a trial of the OX40 agonist ivuxolimab. Every receptor here comes from an adult with an advanced solid tumor such as melanoma, head and neck, liver or kidney cancer.

The chain joins TRBV20-1 to TRBJ2-7; D call uncertain. V lost 3 bases and J 6 bases, leaving 9 bases between the germline ends. Per germline, CDR1 DFQATT and CDR2 SNEGSKA (reference sequence). The CDR3 has 11 residues. In nucleotides, the CDR3 is TGCAGTGCTAGTTTTAGTTTCGAGCAGTACTTC. Amino acids: CSASFSFEQYF.

The rearrangement links TRBV15 to TRBJ2-4, with a weak D call TRBD2 (7 bases). CDR1 is LNHNV, CDR2 YYDKDF, per germline (reference sequence). CDR3 length equals 16 residues. V was clipped by 2 bases and J by 5 bases, with 16 bases between them. Here the CDR3 reads CATSRRFRGGENIQYF. DNA of the CDR3: TGTGCCACCAGCAGAAGATTCAGGGGAGGGGAAAACATTCAGTACTTC.

The CDR3 coding sequence is TGTGCCAGCAGTGTCAAAACAGGGGGCCCCTACGAGCAGTACTTC. Its translation: CASSVKTGGPYEQYF. The V gene is TRBV2, the J gene TRBJ2-7; 9 bases line up with TRBD1. Germline values: CDR1 SNHLY, CDR2 FYNNEI. The length of the CDR3 is 15 residues. The ends lost 4 bases at V and 2 bases at J; junction bases unmatched: 6.

V is TRBV5-1 and J is TRBJ1-1; 7 nucleotides agree with TRBD1. The ends lost 1 base at V and 4 bases at J; junction bases unmatched: 1. This CDR3 is 13 amino acids long. Germline CDR1 SGHRS, CDR2 YFSETQ. The CDR3 protein is CASSLTGVTEAFF. The CDR3, as DNA: TGCGCCAGCAGCTTGACAGGGGTCACTGAAGCTTTCTTT.

There are a few counts of this clone. This sequence joins TRBV27 and TRBJ1-5; 7 bases agree with TRBD1. Germline trimming cut 6 bases from V and 4 bases from J; bases unmatched to any gene: 6. Per germline, CDR1 MNHEY and CDR2 SMNVEV (reference sequence). This CDR3 spans 14 amino acids. The chain's CDR3 is CASSPGQKNQPQHF. The CDR3 region has the DNA TGTGCCAGCAGCCCGGGACAGAAGAATCAGCCCCAGCATTTT.

This clone was detected only once. The V and J genes are TRBV19 and TRBJ2-7, with 7 bases matching TRBD1. This CDR3 has 13 residues. V was clipped by 6 bases and J by 7 bases; unmatched bases: 9. The germline V gene has CDR1 LNHDA and CDR2 SQIVND (reference sequence). The CDR3 protein is CASRVTGAREQYF. The CDR3 DNA reads TGTGCCAGTAGGGTAACAGGGGCCCGGGAGCAGTACTTC.

The genes are TRBV4-1 and TRBJ2-1; D is possibly TRBD1 (6 bases). V lost 7 bases and J 6 bases, leaving 22 bases between the germline ends. CDR3 size: 16 residues. Germline CDR1 reads MGHRA; CDR2 reads YSYEKL. The CDR3 loop is CASNLFMDSRPNEQFF. The CDR3 DNA reads as TGCGCCAGCAATTTGTTTATGGACAGCCGGCCCAATGAGCAGTTCTTC.

The J gene is TRBJ1-5, the V gene TRBV6-5; no reliable D call. The CDR3 runs 14 residues. The V end lost 0 bases, the J end lost 4 bases, and 7 bases lay between the germline ends. CDR1 and CDR2 (germline): MNHEY, SVGAGI. The CDR3 spells CASSYSGSNQPQHF. The CDR3 coding sequence is TGTGCCAGCAGTTACTCGGGCTCTAATCAGCCCCAGCATTTT.